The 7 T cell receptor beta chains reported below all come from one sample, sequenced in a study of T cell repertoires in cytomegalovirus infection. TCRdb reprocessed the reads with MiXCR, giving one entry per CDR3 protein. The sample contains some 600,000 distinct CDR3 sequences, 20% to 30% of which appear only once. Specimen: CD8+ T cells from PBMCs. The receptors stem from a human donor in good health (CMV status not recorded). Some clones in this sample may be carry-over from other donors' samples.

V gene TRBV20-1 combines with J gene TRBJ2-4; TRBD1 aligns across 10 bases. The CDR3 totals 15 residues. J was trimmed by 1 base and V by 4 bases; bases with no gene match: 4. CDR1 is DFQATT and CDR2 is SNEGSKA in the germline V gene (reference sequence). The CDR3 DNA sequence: TGCAGTGCTACCGGGACAGGGGTCGCCAAAAACATTCAGTACTTC. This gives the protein CSATGTGVAKNIQYF.

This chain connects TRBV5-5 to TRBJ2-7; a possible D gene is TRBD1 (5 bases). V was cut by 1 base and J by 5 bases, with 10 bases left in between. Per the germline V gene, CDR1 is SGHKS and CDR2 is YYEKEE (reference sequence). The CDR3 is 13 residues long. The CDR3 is CASSLRTGHEQYV. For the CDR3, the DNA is TGTGCCAGCAGCTTGCGTACAGGTCACGAGCAGTACGTC.

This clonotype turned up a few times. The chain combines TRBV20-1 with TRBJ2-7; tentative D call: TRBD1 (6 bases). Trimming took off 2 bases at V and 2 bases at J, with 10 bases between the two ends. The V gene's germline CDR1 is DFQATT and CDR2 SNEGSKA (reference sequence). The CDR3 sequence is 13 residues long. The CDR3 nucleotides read TGCAGTGCTAGAAACAGGGACACCTACGAGCAGTACGTC. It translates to CSARNRDTYEQYV.

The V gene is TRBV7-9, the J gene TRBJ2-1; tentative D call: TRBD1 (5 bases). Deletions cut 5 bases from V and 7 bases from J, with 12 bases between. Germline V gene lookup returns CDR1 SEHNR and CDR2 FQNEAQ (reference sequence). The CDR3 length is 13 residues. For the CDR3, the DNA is TGTGCCAGCAGCCCCCCCCAGGGAAATGAGCAGTTCTTC. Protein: CASSPPQGNEQFF.

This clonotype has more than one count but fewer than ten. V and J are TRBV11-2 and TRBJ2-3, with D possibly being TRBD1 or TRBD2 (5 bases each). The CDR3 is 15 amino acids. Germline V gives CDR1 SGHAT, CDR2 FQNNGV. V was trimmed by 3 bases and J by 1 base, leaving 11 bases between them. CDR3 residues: CASSFGTIRTDTQYF. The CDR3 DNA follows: TGTGCCAGCAGCTTCGGGACCATCCGCACAGATACGCAGTATTTT. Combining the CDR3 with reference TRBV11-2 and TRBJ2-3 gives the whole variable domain EAGVAQSPRYKIIEKRQSVAFWCNPISGHATLYWYQQILGQGPKLLIQFQNNGVVDDSQLPKDRFSAERLKGVDSTLKIQPAKLEDSAVYLCASSFGTIRTDTQYFGPGTRLTVL.

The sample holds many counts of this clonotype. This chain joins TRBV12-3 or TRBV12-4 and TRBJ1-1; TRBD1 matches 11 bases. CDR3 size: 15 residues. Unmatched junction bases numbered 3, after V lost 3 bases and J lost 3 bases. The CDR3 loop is CASSFRDRGDTEAFF. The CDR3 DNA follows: TGTGCCAGCAGTTTCCGGGACAGGGGGGACACTGAAGCTTTCTTT.

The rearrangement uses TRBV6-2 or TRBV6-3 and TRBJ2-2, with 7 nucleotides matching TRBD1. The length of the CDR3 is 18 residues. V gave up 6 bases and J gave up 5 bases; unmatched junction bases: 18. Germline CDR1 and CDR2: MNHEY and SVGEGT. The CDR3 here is CASSHALDRGRSTGELFF. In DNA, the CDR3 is TGTGCCAGCAGCCACGCTTTGGATAGGGGGCGGAGTACCGGGGAGCTGTTTTTT.